This T cell receptor (beta chain) was recovered during a study of siplizumab effects on memory and regulatory T cells. This CDR3 is 12 amino acids long. Germline V CDR1 and CDR2: SGHTA, FQGTGA. Trimming removed 5 bases at V and 7 bases at J, with 8 bases between. The protocol was immunoSEQ multiplex PCR, while the TCRdb copy is restricted to in-frame clones and leaves out a portion. The table shows tens of thousands of clones, with 75% to 95% occurring only once. The sequence was collected from a human donor in good health. Sequenced: CD8+ T cells sorted from blood. The chain employs TRBV7-3 and TRBJ2-2; D is undetermined. The CDR3: CASSPDNGELFF. For the CDR3, the DNA is TGTGCCAGCAGCCCTGATAACGGGGAGCTGTTTTTT. Full variable domain (rest looked up from reference TRBV7-3 and TRBJ2-2): GAGVSQTPSNKVTEKGKYVELRCDPISGHTALYWYRQSLGQGPEFLIYFQGTGAADDSGLPNDRFFAVRPEGSVSTLKIQRTERGDSAVYLCASSPDNGELFFGEGSRLTVL.